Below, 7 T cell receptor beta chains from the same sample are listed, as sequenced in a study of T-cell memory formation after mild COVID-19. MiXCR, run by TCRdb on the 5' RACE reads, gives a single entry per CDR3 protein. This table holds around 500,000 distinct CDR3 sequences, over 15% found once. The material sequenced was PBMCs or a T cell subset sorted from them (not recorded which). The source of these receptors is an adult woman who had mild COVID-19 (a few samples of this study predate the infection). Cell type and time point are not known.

The CDR3 loop reads CASSLAGALDTQYF. CDR3 DNA: TGTGCCAGCAGCTTAGCGGGGGCTCTAGATACGCAGTATTTT. The chain employs TRBV11-2 and TRBJ2-3; the D gene could be TRBD1 or TRBD2 (6 bases each). CDR1 SGHAT and CDR2 FQNNGV come from the germline V gene. CDR3 length: 14 amino acids. Trimming removed 1 base at V and 5 bases at J, with 10 bases between.

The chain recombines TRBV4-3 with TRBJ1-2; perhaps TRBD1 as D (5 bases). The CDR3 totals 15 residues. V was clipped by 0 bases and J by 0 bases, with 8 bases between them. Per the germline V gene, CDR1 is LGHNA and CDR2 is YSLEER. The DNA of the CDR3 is TGCGCCAGCAGCCAAGACGAGACAGCTAACTATGGCTACACCTTC. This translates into CASSQDETANYGYTF.

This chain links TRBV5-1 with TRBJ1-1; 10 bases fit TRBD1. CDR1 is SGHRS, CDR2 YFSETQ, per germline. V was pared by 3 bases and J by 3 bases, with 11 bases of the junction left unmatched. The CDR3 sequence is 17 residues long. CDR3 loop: CASSSSTGGYGDTEAFF. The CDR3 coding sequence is TGCGCCAGCAGCTCCTCGACAGGGGGCTATGGGGACACTGAAGCTTTCTTT.

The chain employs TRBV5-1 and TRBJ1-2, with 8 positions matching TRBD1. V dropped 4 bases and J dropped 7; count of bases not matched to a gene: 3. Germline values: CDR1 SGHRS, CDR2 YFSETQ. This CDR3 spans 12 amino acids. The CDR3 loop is CASSAGQAGYTF. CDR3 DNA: TGCGCCAGCAGCGCGGGACAGGCTGGCTACACCTTC.

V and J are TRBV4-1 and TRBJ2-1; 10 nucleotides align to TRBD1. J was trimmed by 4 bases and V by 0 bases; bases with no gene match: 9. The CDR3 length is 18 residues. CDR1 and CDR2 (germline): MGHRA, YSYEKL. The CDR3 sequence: CASSQEGPDRGLYNEQFF. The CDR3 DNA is TGCGCCAGCAGCCAAGAGGGACCCGACAGGGGGCTGTACAATGAGCAGTTCTTC.

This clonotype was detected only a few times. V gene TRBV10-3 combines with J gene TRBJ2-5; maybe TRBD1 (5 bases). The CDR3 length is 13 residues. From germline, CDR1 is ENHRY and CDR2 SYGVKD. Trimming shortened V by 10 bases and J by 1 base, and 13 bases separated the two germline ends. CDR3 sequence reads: CATRDSLQETQYF. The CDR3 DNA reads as TGTGCCACCCGAGACAGCCTCCAAGAGACCCAGTACTTC.

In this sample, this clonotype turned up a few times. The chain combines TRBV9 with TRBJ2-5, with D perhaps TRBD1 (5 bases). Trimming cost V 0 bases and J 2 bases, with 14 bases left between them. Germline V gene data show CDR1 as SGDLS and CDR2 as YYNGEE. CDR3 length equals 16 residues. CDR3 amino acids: CASSVAQGRHQETQYF. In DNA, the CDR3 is TGTGCCAGCAGCGTAGCGCAGGGAAGGCATCAAGAGACCCAGTACTTC.